The source of this TCR beta chain is a study of tumor-infiltrating lymphocytes in primary liver carcinoma. Without any cell sorting, roughly 20-32 mg of bulk tissue yielded co-extracted RNA and DNA. Five distinct regions per tumor were sampled. Every single tumor sample held over 75% viable tumor cells. About this clonotype itself: An end of the junction differs from the germline gene, which may be a read error.

A primer matching the constant region was used to make TCR beta cDNA from approximately 500 ng of total RNA. For TCR beta, libraries were produced by three nested multiplex PCR rounds using slightly modified ARM-PCR. The first two PCR rounds used TRBV1-TRBV30 forward primers with a C-beta reverse primer, nine to eleven cycles each. In TCRdb, the multiplex PCR reads were re-called with MiXCR into one record per CDR3 protein. Among about 190,000 distinct CDR3 sequences listed, around four fifths were seen once. Germline CDR1 reads SGHKS; CDR2 reads YYEKEE (reference sequence). This CDR3 comprises 15 residues.

Sequenced sample: tumor tissue from primary liver carcinoma. J is TRBJ1-5 and V is TRBV5-5, with 8 bases lining up with TRBD1. The TCR comes from a man in his forties or fifties with primary liver carcinoma and hepatitis B virus infection. The CDR3 here is CATSMTGAPNQPQHF. The CDR3 nucleotides are TGCGCCACCAGTATGACAGGGGCCCCAAATCAGCCCCAGCATTTT.